This TCR beta chain was sequenced for a study of blood T cells in healthy people across ages. For the second PCR, which ran for about 6 to 11 cycles, a sample-barcoded 5' primer and a J-beta primer mix were used. TCRdb reprocessed the 5' RACE reads via MiXCR and lists one record per CDR3 protein. Among fewer than 800,000 distinct CDR3 sequences listed, about 21% were seen once. The donors, all healthy, were Caucasians living in Russia, aged roughly 6 to 100. This clonotype was seen only a few times. CDR3 length: 15 residues. Germline-derived CDR1 and CDR2 are MDHEN and SYDVKM. V gave up 3 bases and J gave up 1 base, with 13 bases separating them.

V gene TRBV28 combines with J gene TRBJ2-7; D is ambiguous. The specimen sequenced was blood. This clonotype originated in a man aged 65-85 years in good health. As DNA, the CDR3 is TGTGCCAGCAGTTTCCGTATGGAGAGTTCCTACGAGCAGTACTTC. This gives the protein CASSFRMESSYEQYF.